The clone carrying this TCR beta chain appeared a few times. The data derive from a study of human T cells and chemical hapten exposure. The CDR3 totals 14 residues. Germline V gene lookup returns CDR1 MDHEN and CDR2 SYDVKM. Trimming took 8 bases from V and 4 from J, leaving 16 bases between them. TCRdb redid the calling of the RACE reads with MiXCR, one entry per CDR3 protein. The sample lists approximately 320,000 distinct CDR3 sequences; around 5.5% were seen once. Time point denoted: pre-sensitization, week 0. Treatment noted: therapeutic diphenylcyclopropenone sensitization with weekly scalp DPC. J is TRBJ2-3 and V is TRBV28, with TRBD2 as a possible D gene (5 bases). The TCR sequence derives from a woman younger than 30 with alopecia areata. Some clones in this sample may be carry-over from other donors' samples. This material consisted of whole blood, taken in connection with sensitization to the hapten diphenylcyclopropenone (DPC). CDR3 region: CASAPAGVADTQYF. CDR3 nucleotides: TGTGCCAGCGCCCCGGCGGGCGTAGCAGATACGCAGTATTTT.